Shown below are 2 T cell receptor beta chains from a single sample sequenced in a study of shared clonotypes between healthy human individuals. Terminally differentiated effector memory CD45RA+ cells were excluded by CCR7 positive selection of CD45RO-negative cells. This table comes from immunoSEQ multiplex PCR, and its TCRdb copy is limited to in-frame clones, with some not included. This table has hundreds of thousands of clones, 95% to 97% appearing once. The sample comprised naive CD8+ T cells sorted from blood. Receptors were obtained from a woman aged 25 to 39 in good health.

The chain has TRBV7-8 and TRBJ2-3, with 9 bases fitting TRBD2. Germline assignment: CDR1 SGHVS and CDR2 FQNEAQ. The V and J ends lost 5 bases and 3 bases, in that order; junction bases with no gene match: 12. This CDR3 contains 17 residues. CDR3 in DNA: TGTGCCAGCAGCGAGCGTGAGGTAGCGGGAGTGACAGATACGCAGTATTTT. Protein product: CASSEREVAGVTDTQYF.

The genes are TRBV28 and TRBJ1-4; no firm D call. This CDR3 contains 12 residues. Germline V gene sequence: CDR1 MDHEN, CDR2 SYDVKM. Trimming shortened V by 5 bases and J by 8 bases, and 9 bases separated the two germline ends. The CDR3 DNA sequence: TGTGCCAGCAGTGTCCGACTGGAAAAACTGTTTTTT. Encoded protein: CASSVRLEKLFF.